This T cell receptor beta chain emerged from a study of T-cell memory formation after mild COVID-19. General study findings and limits: Researchers found some responding clones in pre-infection memory, a sign that cross-reactive memory joined. Contracting clones from day 15 to 85 showed balanced CD4/CD8; later expanders favored CD4+. Those CD4+ clones that contracted were mainly in CM and EM (CD8+ ones in EMRA).

With regard to this clonotype: The target antigen is unknown.

From 5'RACE with constant-segment primers came TCR alpha and TCR beta cDNA libraries that carried sample barcodes and UMIs. TCRdb reprocessed the 5' RACE reads with MiXCR, giving one entry per CDR3 protein. The table shows about 310,000 distinct CDR3 sequences, with 15% to 20% occurring only once. V gave up 5 bases and J gave up 6 bases, with 9 bases separating them. The germline V gene encodes CDR1 GTSNPN and CDR2 SVGIG (reference sequence). The CDR3 spans 11 residues. The TCR comes from a man in his late teens or twenties who had mild COVID-19 (a few samples of this study predate the infection). Cell type and time point are not known. The rearrangement joins TRBV30 to TRBJ2-3; D is perhaps TRBD1 (5 bases). The source material was PBMCs or a T cell subset sorted from them (not recorded which). The CDR3 DNA sequence: TGTGCCTGGGACAGTTGGGATACGCAGTATTTT. Its protein product is CAWDSWDTQYF.